The rows below give T cell receptor beta chains drawn from one sample of a study of cytomegalovirus exposure and HLA in healthy donors. The table came from immunoSEQ multiplex PCR; TCRdb's copy has only in-frame clones and leaves some out. The sample yields around 100,000 clones, of which the top ten take up 3.5%. The sample comprised PBMCs. The receptors were sampled from a man aged 40-50 years in good health and CMV-seronegative. Both conserved end residues are part of each CDR3. D genes are given only for firm matches.

D: NA; length: 14; V: TRBV7-6; J: TRBJ2-3; CDR3: CASSPGVGADTQYF; DNA: TGTGCCAGCAGTCCCGGGGTGGGGGCCGATACGCAGTATTTT
D: TRBD2; length: 16; V: TRBV28; J: TRBJ2-1; CDR3: CASTQGPGLAGSEQFF; DNA: TGTGCCAGCACCCAGGGGCCGGGACTAGCTGGTTCTGAGCAGTTCTTC
D: NA; length: 15; V: TRBV5-6; J: TRBJ1-3; CDR3: CASSFRGFSGNTIYF; DNA: TGTGCCAGCAGCTTCCGGGGATTCTCTGGAAACACCATATATTTT
D: TRBD2; length: 14; V: TRBV10-3; J: TRBJ2-3; CDR3: CAIRTSGSTDTQYF; DNA: TGTGCCATTAGGACTAGCGGGAGCACAGATACGCAGTATTTT
D: NA; length: 15; V: TRBV7-9; J: TRBJ2-3; CDR3: CASSLSGLSADTQYF; DNA: TGTGCCAGCAGCTTGTCGGGATTAAGTGCAGATACGCAGTATTTT
D: NA; length: 14; V: TRBV6-6; J: TRBJ2-5; CDR3: CASTIRRGRETQYF; DNA: TGTGCCAGCACTATACGTAGGGGCCGGGAGACCCAGTACTTC
D: NA; length: 15; V: TRBV5-6; J: TRBJ2-2; CDR3: CASSLSQGLTGELFF; DNA: TGTGCCAGCAGCTTGAGTCAGGGGTTGACCGGGGAGCTGTTTTTT
D: NA; length: 14; V: TRBV4-3; J: TRBJ1-2; CDR3: CASSQDRGARGYTF; DNA: TGCGCCAGCAGCCAAGACCGGGGGGCGCGGGGCTACACCTTC
D: TRBD2; length: 13; V: TRBV29-1; J: TRBJ2-1; CDR3: CSVEPLAGVEQFF; DNA: TGCAGCGTTGAACCCCTAGCGGGAGTTGAGCAGTTCTTC
D: NA; length: 14; V: TRBV28; J: TRBJ2-7; CDR3: CASSLTYSSYEQYF; DNA: TGTGCCAGCAGTTTAACCTACAGCTCCTACGAGCAGTACTTC
D: TRBD1; length: 21; V: TRBV28; J: TRBJ2-6; CDR3: CASSFYYTGVLKRSGANVLTF; DNA: TGTGCCAGCAGTTTTTATTACACAGGGGTATTGAAAAGGTCTGGGGCCAACGTCCTGACTTTC
D: NA; length: 15; V: TRBV7-2; J: TRBJ2-2; CDR3: CASSAQGTNTGELFF; DNA: TGTGCCAGCAGCGCACAGGGAACGAACACCGGGGAGCTGTTTTTT
D: NA; length: 14; V: TRBV5-1; J: TRBJ1-3; CDR3: CASSLAGPGNTIYF; DNA: TGCGCCAGCAGCTTGGCAGGGCCTGGAAACACCATATATTTT
D: NA; length: 13; V: TRBV7-2; J: TRBJ1-2; CDR3: CASSPPGNYGYTF; DNA: TGTGCCAGCAGCCCTCCCGGTAACTATGGCTACACCTTC
D: TRBD1; length: 15; V: TRBV10-3; J: TRBJ1-3; CDR3: CASQQGASSGNTIYF; DNA: TGTGCCAGCCAACAGGGGGCAAGCTCTGGAAACACCATATATTTT
D: TRBD1; length: 13; V: TRBV7-2; J: TRBJ2-7; CDR3: CASSLTGAYEQYF; DNA: TGTGCCAGCAGCTTAACAGGGGCCTACGAGCAGTACTTC
D: NA; length: 13; V: TRBV19; J: TRBJ1-2; CDR3: CASSPPLNYGYTF; DNA: TGTGCCAGTAGTCCTCCACTCAACTATGGCTACACCTTC
D: NA; length: 12; V: TRBV6-5; J: TRBJ2-2; CDR3: CASSLNTGELFF; DNA: TGTGCCAGCAGTCTTAACACCGGGGAGCTGTTTTTT
D: NA; length: 15; V: TRBV5-1; J: TRBJ2-6; CDR3: CASSVQRSGANVLTF; DNA: TGCGCCAGCAGCGTACAGAGATCTGGGGCCAACGTCCTGACTTTC
D: TRBD1; length: 13; V: TRBV7-8; J: TRBJ2-4; CDR3: CASSPGGEDIQYF; DNA: TGTGCCAGCAGCCCAGGGGGAGAGGACATTCAGTACTTC
D: NA; length: 13; V: TRBV29-1; J: TRBJ2-7; CDR3: CAVGGGFSYEQYF; DNA: TGCGCTGTGGGGGGGGGCTTCTCCTACGAGCAGTACTTC
D: NA; length: 15; V: TRBV5-1; J: TRBJ1-4; CDR3: CASSPVPTTNEKLFF; DNA: TGCGCCAGCAGCCCTGTACCTACAACTAATGAAAAACTGTTTTTT
D: TRBD2; length: 15; V: TRBV9; J: TRBJ2-1; CDR3: CASSAGGGSYNEQFF; DNA: TGTGCCAGCAGCGCAGGCGGGGGCTCCTACAATGAGCAGTTCTTC
D: NA; length: 14; V: TRBV19; J: TRBJ1-2; CDR3: CASSIGQLNYGYTF; DNA: TGTGCCAGTAGTATTGGACAGCTAAACTATGGCTACACCTTC
D: NA; length: 10; V: TRBV21-1; J: TRBJ2-7; CDR3: CASRSYEQYF; DNA: TGTGCCAGCAGATCATACGAGCAGTACTTC
D: TRBD1; length: 14; V: TRBV27; J: TRBJ1-4; CDR3: CASRSWDRNEKLFF; DNA: TGTGCCAGCAGGAGCTGGGACAGGAATGAAAAACTGTTTTTT
D: NA; length: 13; V: TRBV4-3; J: TRBJ1-2; CDR3: CASSQVGGYGYTF; DNA: TGCGCCAGCAGCCAAGTAGGGGGCTATGGCTACACCTTC